The sequence of this T cell receptor beta chain was determined in a study of regulatory T cells in long-lasting Graves disease. Assembly of TCR beta libraries relied on iRepertoire HTBI primers together with Arm-PCR of CDR3 regions. TCRdb re-called the multiplex PCR reads with MiXCR, one entry per CDR3 protein. Altogether 650,000 to 700,000 distinct CDR3 sequences are present, 30% being singletons, with the ten largest covering roughly 46%. As for time point: persistent/refractory GD, antithyroid drugs over 5 years with positive TRAb. The TCR library was prepared using RNA isolated from PBMCs. J was trimmed by 1 base and V by 5 bases; bases with no gene match: 7. The CDR3 spans 16 residues. Germline V lookup: CDR1 SGHRS, CDR2 YFSETQ.

The sequences come from peripheral blood mononuclear cells (PBMCs), collected when the disease was refractory, from a patient treated with antithyroid drugs. This chain uses TRBV5-1 with TRBJ1-4, with TRBD1 identical over 8 bases. This TCR was sampled from a female donor with Graves disease. CDR3 nucleotide sequence: TGCGCCAGCAGAGTCGGGACAGGAGTAACTAATGAAAAACTGTTTTTT. It specifies CASRVGTGVTNEKLFF.